This T cell receptor beta chain was documented in a study of blood T cell repertoires in COVID-19. For the study at large: COVID-19 samples, acute and convalescent, were from the United States, Italy and Spain. The analysed material was cDNA or gDNA that came from T cells, B-cell-depleted T cells, or PBMCs.

This clone came up once. In the original processing: Nucleated cell number was recorded as an estimate derived from reference gene primer amplification. Generated by immunoSEQ multiplex PCR, the TCRdb table keeps only in-frame clones and is missing some. That table supplies the V and J calls and clone size; D and trimming were determined from the DNA. Among approximately 28,000 clones, 75% to 90% were seen once, and the ten largest hold 5% to 6%. Per germline, CDR1 SGHDN and CDR2 FVKESK. The CDR3 has 16 amino acids. The ends lost 3 bases at V and 2 bases at J; junction bases unmatched: 8. The V call is TRBV14, the J call TRBJ2-7; 9 nucleotides match TRBD2. Source material: peripheral blood. This receptor was obtained from a man aged 60 to 69 with active COVID-19. CDR3 in DNA: TGTGCCAGCAGCCACGGTAGCGGGGGTACTCCCTACGAGCAGTACTTC. This translates into CASSHGSGGTPYEQYF.